This T cell receptor (beta chain) was identified during a study of cytomegalovirus exposure and HLA in healthy donors. Findings and limits, study-wide: 164 TCR beta chains were listed as cytomegalovirus-associated. Some highly shared sequence variants likely arose as a pipeline artifact. For TCR beta chains, V- and J-gene trimming was later linked to a missense DCLRE1C variant. Later analysis identified several of the most significant clusters that appeared linked to common viral pathogens.

Germline assignment: CDR1 LGHNA and CDR2 YSLEER. CDR3 length: 13 residues. V gave up 1 base and J gave up 9 bases, with 10 bases separating them. The PCR used 60 Vbeta and 13 Jbeta primers. This table comes from immunoSEQ multiplex PCR, and its TCRdb copy is limited to in-frame clones, with some not included. This table holds 150,000 to 200,000 clones, approximately 83% found once. Only a few counts were recorded for this clone. No antigen is known for it. The V gene is TRBV4-3, the J gene TRBJ2-4; TRBD2 is a possible D gene (5 bases). This TCR derives from a young man in good health and CMV-seropositive. Material for sequencing was PBMCs. In DNA, the CDR3 is TGCGCCAGCAGCCAAGTGCCTAGCAGCATTCAGTACTTC. The encoded protein is CASSQVPSSIQYF.